This T cell receptor (beta chain) derives from a study of T cells in Graves' hyperthyroidism and ophthalmopathy. Regarding the study as a whole: Prediction of ophthalmopathy progression came a median around 6.5 months pre-onset.

The blood specimen was taken at initial hyperthyroidism diagnosis, before any ophthalmopathy symptoms. PBMCs stemmed from 10 ml fresh peripheral blood. The length of the CDR3 is 15 residues. V lost 2 bases and J 2 bases, leaving 11 bases between the germline ends. CDR1 is MGHRA and CDR2 is YSYEKL in the germline V gene. Amplification of TCR beta CDR3 regions was performed using RNA transcripts as template. First-round RT-PCR with HTBI primers amplified the TCR CDR3 region. TCRdb reprocessed the multiplex PCR reads via MiXCR and lists one record per CDR3 protein. This table has around 350,000 distinct CDR3 sequences, 15% to 18% appearing once. This clonotype was observed a few times. Its target is not known.

J is TRBJ2-3 and V is TRBV4-1; D is ambiguous. This receptor was taken from a woman aged 18-29 years with Graves' hyperthyroidism that later progressed to Graves' ophthalmopathy. Specimen: blood. The CDR3 is CASSQPIPHTDTQYF. In nucleotides, the CDR3 is TGCGCCAGCAGCCAACCTATACCTCACACAGATACGCAGTATTTT.